A single sample is the source of the 22 T cell receptor beta chains below, sequenced in a study of cytomegalovirus exposure and HLA in healthy donors. Amplification used 60 Vbeta primers and 13 Jbeta primers. Sequencing was performed with immunoSEQ multiplex PCR; in TCRdb, only in-frame clones are kept and a portion is missing. This repertoire includes tens of thousands of clones. What was sequenced was PBMCs. These receptors originate from a woman in her forties in good health and CMV-seronegative.

This chain links TRBV29-1 with TRBJ2-2; possible D gene TRBD1, 5 bases. CDR1 SQVTM and CDR2 ANQGSEA come from the germline V gene. V was cut by 4 bases and J by 7 bases, with 16 bases left in between. This CDR3 spans 14 amino acids. CDR3 sequence (DNA): TGCAGCGTTGGTTCCTCTATGCAGGGCGGGGAGCTGTTTTTT. This encodes CSVGSSMQGGELFF.

J is TRBJ2-7 and V is TRBV6-1; unclear D gene. Trimming left V 7 bases short and J 2 bases short, with 12 bases between. Germline CDR1 and CDR2: MNHNS and SASEGT. The CDR3 totals 13 residues. The CDR3 protein is CASKSESAYEQYF. The CDR3 coding sequence is TGTGCCAGCAAATCAGAGAGCGCCTACGAGCAGTACTTC.

This rearrangement joins TRBV10-3 to TRBJ2-7; D is possibly TRBD2 (7 bases). Germline V CDR1 and CDR2: ENHRY, SYGVKD. V lost 10 bases to trimming and J lost 0 bases, with 16 bases between them. The CDR3 length is 14 residues. The CDR3: CATGRGGNSYEQYF. CDR3 DNA sequence: TGTGCCACAGGCCGCGGGGGCAACTCCTACGAGCAGTACTTC.

The chain uses TRBV2 and TRBJ2-5; 15 bases match TRBD2. CDR3 length: 15 residues. V gave up 6 bases and J gave up 5 bases; unmatched junction bases: 4. In germline, CDR1 is SNHLY, CDR2 FYNNEI. The CDR3 loop reads CASSGTSGGRETQYF. The CDR3 DNA sequence: TGTGCCAGCAGCGGGACTAGCGGGGGGCGGGAGACCCAGTACTTC.

The J gene is TRBJ1-5, the V gene TRBV7-9; TRBD1 aligns across 7 bases. V dropped 9 bases and J dropped 4; count of bases not matched to a gene: 3. This CDR3 is built from 12 residues. The germline gives CDR1 SEHNR, CDR2 FQNEAQ (reference sequence). Here the CDR3 reads CASGTENQPQHF. As DNA, the CDR3 is TGTGCCAGTGGGACAGAAAATCAGCCCCAGCATTTT.

This chain joins TRBV6-5 and TRBJ1-1; tentatively, D is TRBD1 (6 bases). Germline values: CDR1 MNHEY, CDR2 SVGAGI. Trimming cost V 5 bases and J 6 bases, with 16 bases left between them. CDR3 length: 14 residues. The CDR3 DNA is TGTGCCAGCAGTAGGGACACCCGGTCTCCTGAAGCTTTCTTT. Translated: CASSRDTRSPEAFF.

This sequence joins TRBV27 and TRBJ2-7; the D gene is possibly TRBD1 (6 bases). From germline, CDR1 is MNHEY and CDR2 SMNVEV (reference sequence). The CDR3 covers 14 residues. Trimming removed 2 bases at V and 3 bases at J, with 11 bases between. The CDR3 bases are TGTGCCAGCAGTTTAACGACAGGCCGCTACGAGCAGTACTTC. Its protein is CASSLTTGRYEQYF.

This rearrangement joins TRBV28 to TRBJ1-4, with D maybe TRBD1 (5 bases). With 5 bases removed from V and 7 bases from J, the gap between germline ends came to 17 bases. The germline V gene has CDR1 MDHEN and CDR2 SYDVKM. This CDR3 spans 15 amino acids. The CDR3 loop is CASSPPGRGGEKLFF. The CDR3 nucleotides are TGTGCCAGCAGTCCCCCTGGGAGGGGAGGTGAAAAACTGTTTTTT.

CDR3 amino acids: CASLRDTGANVLTF. The CDR3 nucleotides are TGTGCCAGCCTCCGGGACACAGGGGCCAACGTCCTGACTTTC. The rearrangement uses TRBV7-2 and TRBJ2-6; possible D gene TRBD1, 6 bases. The CDR3 length is 14 residues. V gave up 8 bases and J gave up 4 bases, with 12 bases separating them. CDR1 is SGHTA and CDR2 is FQGNSA in the germline V gene. Full variable domain (rest looked up from reference TRBV7-2 and TRBJ2-6): GAGVSQSPSNKVTEKGKDVELRCDPISGHTALYWYRQSLGQGLEFLIYFQGNSAPDKSGLPSDRFSAERTGGSVSTLTIQRTQQEDSAVYLCASLRDTGANVLTFGAGSRLTVL.

CDR3 sequence (DNA): TGTGCCAGCAGTGAACGGACTGGGAACGGGGAGCTGTTTTTT. It yields the protein CASSERTGNGELFF. The chain combines TRBV6-1 with TRBJ2-2; D may be TRBD2 (5 bases). From germline, CDR1 is MNHNS and CDR2 SASEGT. V lost 2 bases and J 7 bases, leaving 11 bases between the germline ends. The CDR3 covers 14 residues.

The gene calls are TRBV30 and TRBJ1-1; no clear D. The V and J ends lost 2 bases and 0 bases respectively, with 13 bases between them. This CDR3 region has 15 residues. The germline CDR1 and CDR2 sequences are GTSNPN and SVGIG (reference sequence). The CDR3 region has the DNA TGTGCCTGGAGTCGAGAGACATACATGAACACTGAAGCTTTCTTT. As protein: CAWSRETYMNTEAFF.

The chain recombines TRBV25-1 with TRBJ2-5; D might be TRBD2 (6 bases). Trimming shortened V by 2 bases and J by 4 bases, and 11 bases separated the two germline ends. In germline, CDR1 is MGHDK, CDR2 SYGVNS. CDR3 size: 14 residues. Written as DNA, the CDR3 is TGTGCCAGCAGTGAACCGGGAGCGGGAGAGACCCAGTACTTC. Translated: CASSEPGAGETQYF.

The rearrangement links TRBV28 to TRBJ1-1, with 10 bases identical to TRBD1. CDR1 and CDR2 from the germline V gene are MDHEN and SYDVKM. V dropped 6 bases and J dropped 4; count of bases not matched to a gene: 5. The CDR3 contains 14 residues. CDR3 in amino acids: CASSHRDRGTEAFF. The CDR3 DNA reads TGTGCCAGCAGCCACCGGGACAGGGGCACTGAAGCTTTCTTT.

The chain uses TRBV19 and TRBJ1-5; D may be TRBD1 (6 bases). CDR3 size: 15 residues. Trimming cost V 8 bases and J 2 bases, with 16 bases left between them. From germline, CDR1 is LNHDA and CDR2 SQIVND (reference sequence). The CDR3 sequence: CASSPAQGGNQPQHF. CDR3 coding DNA: TGTGCCAGTTCCCCCGCACAGGGCGGCAATCAGCCCCAGCATTTT. Supplemented by reference TRBV19 and TRBJ1-5, the full variable domain reads DGGITQSPKYLFRKEGQNVTLSCEQNLNHDAMYWYRQDPGQGLRLIYYSQIVNDFQKGDIAEGYSVSREKKESFPLTVTSAQKNPTAFYLCASSPAQGGNQPQHFGDGTRLSIL.

The chain employs TRBV27 and TRBJ2-7; tentative D call: TRBD1 (5 bases). The V end was cut by 0 bases, the J end by 1 base, with 10 bases between. CDR1 MNHEY and CDR2 SMNVEV come from the germline V gene (reference sequence). The CDR3 is made up of 15 amino acids. For the CDR3, the DNA is TGTGCCAGCAGTTTATCGAGCGCAGGGTCCTACGAGCAGTACTTC. It translates to CASSLSSAGSYEQYF.

The chain joins TRBV19 to TRBJ1-2; D perhaps matches TRBD1 (5 bases). The CDR3 is 12 residues long. Germline values: CDR1 LNHDA, CDR2 SQIVND (reference sequence). Trimming removed 4 bases at V and 8 bases at J, with 11 bases between. As DNA, the CDR3 is TGTGCCAGTAGTAGGACAAGAAGCGGCTACACCTTC. This sequence encodes CASSRTRSGYTF.

V and J are TRBV28 and TRBJ2-7, with a tentative D call TRBD1 (6 bases). This CDR3 is 14 amino acids long. V lost 5 bases and J lost 7, with 18 bases in between. Looked up from germline, CDR1 is MDHEN and CDR2 is SYDVKM. As DNA, the CDR3 is TGTGCCAGCAGTCGCCCGGACAGCGGCGGTGAGCAGTACTTC. This translates into CASSRPDSGGEQYF.

The V gene is TRBV5-6, the J gene TRBJ2-1; D is ambiguous. CDR1 is SGHDT and CDR2 is YYEEEE in the germline V gene. Trimming cost V 4 bases and J 10 bases, with 21 bases left between them. The CDR3 spans 15 residues. The CDR3 DNA reads TGTGCCAGCAGCCCCGGTTATTCGGGTTTGTACGAGCAGTTCTTC. Its translation is CASSPGYSGLYEQFF.

The chain carries TRBV5-1 and TRBJ2-2; a weak D match, TRBD1 (6 bases). The CDR3 sequence is 14 residues long. The germline gives CDR1 SGHRS, CDR2 YFSETQ. Trimming cost V 7 bases and J 1 base, with 11 bases left between them. CDR3 sequence reads: CASWGTRNTGELFF. Written as DNA, the CDR3 is TGCGCCAGCTGGGGGACAAGGAACACCGGGGAGCTGTTTTTT.

A note on this clone: This CDR3 is also generated by other DNA sequences in the sample. V and J are TRBV6-1 and TRBJ1-1, with D tentatively TRBD1 (6 bases). Germline assignment: CDR1 MNHNS and CDR2 SASEGT. The CDR3 has 12 residues. Trimming shortened V by 8 bases and J by 2 bases, and 9 bases separated the two germline ends. CDR3 DNA sequence: TGTGCCAGCTTGGGACAAAACACTGAAGCTTTCTTT. Protein product: CASLGQNTEAFF.

The V call is TRBV4-1, the J call TRBJ1-1; TRBD1 matches 9 bases. Germline V lookup: CDR1 MGHRA, CDR2 YSYEKL. The CDR3 totals 16 residues. V was clipped by 0 bases and J by 4 bases; unmatched bases: 6. The CDR3 region is CASSQDKTGGSTEAFF. In DNA form, the CDR3 reads TGCGCCAGCAGCCAAGACAAGACAGGGGGGAGCACTGAAGCTTTCTTT.

The rearrangement uses TRBV25-1 and TRBJ1-3; possibly TRBD1 for D (5 bases). CDR3 length: 15 residues. CDR1 MGHDK and CDR2 SYGVNS come from the germline V gene. V dropped 6 bases and J dropped 1 base, with 13 bases sitting between them. The CDR3 DNA sequence: TGTGCCAGCAGCCCGGGGGGGGTTTCTGGAAACACCATATATTTT. Its protein product is CASSPGGVSGNTIYF.